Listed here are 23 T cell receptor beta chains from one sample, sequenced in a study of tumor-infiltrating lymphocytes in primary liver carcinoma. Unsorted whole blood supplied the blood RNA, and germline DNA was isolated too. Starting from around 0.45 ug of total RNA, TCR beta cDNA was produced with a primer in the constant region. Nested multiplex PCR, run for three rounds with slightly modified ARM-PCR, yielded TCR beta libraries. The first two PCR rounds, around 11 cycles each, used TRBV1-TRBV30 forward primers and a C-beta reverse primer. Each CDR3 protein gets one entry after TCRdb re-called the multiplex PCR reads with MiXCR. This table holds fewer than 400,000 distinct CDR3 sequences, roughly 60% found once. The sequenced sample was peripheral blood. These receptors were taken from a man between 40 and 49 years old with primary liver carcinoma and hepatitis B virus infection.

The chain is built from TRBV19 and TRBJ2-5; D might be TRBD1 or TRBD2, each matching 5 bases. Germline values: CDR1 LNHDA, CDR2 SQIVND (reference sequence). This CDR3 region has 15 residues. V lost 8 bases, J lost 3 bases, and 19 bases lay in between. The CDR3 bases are TGTGCCAGTGGTACCCGGTCCGGGACCGAAGAGACCCAGTACTTC. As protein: CASGTRSGTEETQYF.

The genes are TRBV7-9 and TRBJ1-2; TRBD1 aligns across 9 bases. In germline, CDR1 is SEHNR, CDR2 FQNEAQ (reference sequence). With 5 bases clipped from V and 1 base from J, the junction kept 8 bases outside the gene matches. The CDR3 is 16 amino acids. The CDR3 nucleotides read TGTGCCAGCAGCCGGGACAGGGCCTACCATAACTATGGCTACACCTTC. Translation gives CASSRDRAYHNYGYTF.

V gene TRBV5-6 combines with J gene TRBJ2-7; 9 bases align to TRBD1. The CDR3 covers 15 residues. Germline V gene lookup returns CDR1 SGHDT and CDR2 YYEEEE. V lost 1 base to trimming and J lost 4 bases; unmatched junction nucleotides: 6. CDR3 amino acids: CASSLTGQGLYEQYF. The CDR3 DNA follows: TGTGCCAGCAGCTTGACCGGACAGGGGCTATACGAGCAGTACTTC.

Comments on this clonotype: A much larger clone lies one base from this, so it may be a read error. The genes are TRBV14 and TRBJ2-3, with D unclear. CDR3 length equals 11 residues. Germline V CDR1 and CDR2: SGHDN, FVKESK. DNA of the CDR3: TGTACCAGCAGCCACTCTTATACGCAGTATTTT. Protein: CTSSHSYTQYF. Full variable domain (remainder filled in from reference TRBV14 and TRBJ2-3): EAGVTQFPSHSVIEKGQTVTLRCDPISGHDNLYWYRRVMGKEIKFLLHFVKESKQDESGMPNNRFLAERTGGTYSTLKVQPAELEDSGVYFCTSSHSYTQYFGPGTRLTVL.

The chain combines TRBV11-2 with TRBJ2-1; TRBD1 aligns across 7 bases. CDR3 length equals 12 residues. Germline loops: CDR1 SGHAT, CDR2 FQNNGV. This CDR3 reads CISSLQGNEQFF. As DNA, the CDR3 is TGTATCAGCAGCTTACAGGGGAATGAGCAGTTCTTC. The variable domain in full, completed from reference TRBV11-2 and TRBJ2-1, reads EAGVAQSPRYKIIEKRQSVAFWCNPISGHATLYWYQQILGQGPKLLIQFQNNGVVDDSQLPKDRFSAERLKGVDSTLKIQPAKLEDSAVYLCISSLQGNEQFFGPGTRLTVL.

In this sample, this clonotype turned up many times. The CDR3 DNA reads TGCAGCGTTGACCCGGGAGGGGGGGATACGCAGTATTTT. This gives the protein CSVDPGGGDTQYF. The V and J genes are TRBV29-1 and TRBJ2-3; 8 bases map to TRBD2. J lost 6 bases, V lost 3 bases, and 5 bases had no gene match. The CDR3 totals 13 residues. Germline CDR1 and CDR2: SQVTM and ANQGSEA.

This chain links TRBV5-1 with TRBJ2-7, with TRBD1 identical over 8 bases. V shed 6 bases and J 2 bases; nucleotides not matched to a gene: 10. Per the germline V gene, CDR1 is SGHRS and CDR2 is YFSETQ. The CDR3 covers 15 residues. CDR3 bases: TGCGCCAGCACTGGAGGGACAGGCAGCCCCTACGAGCAGTACTTC. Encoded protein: CASTGGTGSPYEQYF.

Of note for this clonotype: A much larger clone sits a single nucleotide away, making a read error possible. The CDR3: CTSSPGTLPYEQYF. The CDR3 DNA sequence: TGTACCAGCAGTCCAGGGACATTACCCTACGAGCAGTACTTC. The genes are TRBV6-2 or TRBV6-3 and TRBJ2-7, with D tentatively TRBD1 (6 bases). This CDR3 has 14 residues. CDR1 and CDR2 (germline): MNHEY, SVGEGT.

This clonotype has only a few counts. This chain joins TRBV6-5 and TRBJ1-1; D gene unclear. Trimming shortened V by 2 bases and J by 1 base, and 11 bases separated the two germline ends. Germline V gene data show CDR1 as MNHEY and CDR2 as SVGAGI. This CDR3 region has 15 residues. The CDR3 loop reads CASSYVGQRNTEAFF. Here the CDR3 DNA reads TGTGCCAGCAGTTACGTCGGCCAGAGGAACACTGAAGCTTTCTTT.

The CDR3 DNA is TGTGCCAACACCTTAGCGGGAGGGATGGAGACCCAGTACTTC. Its protein is CANTLAGGMETQYF. The gene calls are TRBV12-3 or TRBV12-4 and TRBJ2-5; 11 bases are shared with TRBD2. The CDR3 covers 14 residues. The ends lost 10 bases at V and 5 bases at J; junction bases unmatched: 9.

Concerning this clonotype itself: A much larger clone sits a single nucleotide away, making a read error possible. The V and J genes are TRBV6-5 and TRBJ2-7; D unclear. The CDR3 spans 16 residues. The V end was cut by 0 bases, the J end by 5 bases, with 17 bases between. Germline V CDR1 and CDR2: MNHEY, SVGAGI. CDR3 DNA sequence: TGTGCCAGCAGTTACTCCGGTTTTCCTTTGGTGAACGAGCAGTACTTC. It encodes CASSYSGFPLVNEQYF.

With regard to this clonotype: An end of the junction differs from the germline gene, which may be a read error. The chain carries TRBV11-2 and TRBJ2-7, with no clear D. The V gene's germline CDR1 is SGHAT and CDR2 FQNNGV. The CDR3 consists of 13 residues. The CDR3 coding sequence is TGTGCCAGCAGCACACGGAGTGCCTATGAGCAGTACTTC. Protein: CASSTRSAYEQYF.

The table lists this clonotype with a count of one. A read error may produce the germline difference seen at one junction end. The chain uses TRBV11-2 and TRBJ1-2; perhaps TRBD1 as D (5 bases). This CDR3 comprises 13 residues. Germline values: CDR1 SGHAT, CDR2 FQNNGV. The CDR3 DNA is TGTGCCAGCAGCTTCCCAGGGACGAGTGACTACATCTTC. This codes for CASSFPGTSDYIF. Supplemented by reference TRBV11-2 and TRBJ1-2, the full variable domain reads EAGVAQSPRYKIIEKRQSVAFWCNPISGHATLYWYQQILGQGPKLLIQFQNNGVVDDSQLPKDRFSAERLKGVDSTLKIQPAKLEDSAVYLCASSFPGTSDYIFGSGTRLTVV.

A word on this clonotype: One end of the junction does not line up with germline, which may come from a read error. The chain's CDR3 is CVSSLQAGVSTDTQYF. Written as DNA, the CDR3 is TGTGTCAGCAGTTTACAAGCGGGAGTCAGCACAGATACGCAGTATTTT. The genes are TRBV11-2 and TRBJ2-3, with TRBD2 matching over 8 bases. There are 16 residues in the CDR3. Germline values: CDR1 SGHAT, CDR2 FQNNGV. Looking up the rest from reference TRBV11-2 and TRBJ2-3 gives the full variable domain: EAGVAQSPRYKIIEKRQSVAFWCNPISGHATLYWYQQILGQGPKLLIQFQNNGVVDDSQLPKDRFSAERLKGVDSTLKIQPAKLEDSAVYLCVSSLQAGVSTDTQYFGPGTRLTVL.

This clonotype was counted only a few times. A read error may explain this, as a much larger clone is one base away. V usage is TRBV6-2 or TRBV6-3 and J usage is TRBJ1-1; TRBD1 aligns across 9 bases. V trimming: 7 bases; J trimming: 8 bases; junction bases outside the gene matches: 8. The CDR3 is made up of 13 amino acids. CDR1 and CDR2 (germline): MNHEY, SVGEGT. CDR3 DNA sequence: TGTGCCAGCAAGCTCCGGACAGGGGAGGAAGCTTTCTTT. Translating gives CASKLRTGEEAFF.

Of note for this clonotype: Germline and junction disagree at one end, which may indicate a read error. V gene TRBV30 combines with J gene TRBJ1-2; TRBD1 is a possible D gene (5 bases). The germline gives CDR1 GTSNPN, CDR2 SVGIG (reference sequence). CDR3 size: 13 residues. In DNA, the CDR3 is TGCGCCCCACTAATGAGGGGTATCTATGGCTACACCTTC. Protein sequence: CAPLMRGIYGYTF.

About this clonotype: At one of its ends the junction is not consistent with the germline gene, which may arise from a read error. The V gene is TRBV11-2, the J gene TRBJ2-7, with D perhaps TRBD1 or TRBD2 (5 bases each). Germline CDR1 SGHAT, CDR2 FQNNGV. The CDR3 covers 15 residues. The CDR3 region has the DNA TGTGTCAGCAGCTTACGAGAGGGGCCCGCCTACGAGCAGTACTTC. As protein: CVSSLREGPAYEQYF. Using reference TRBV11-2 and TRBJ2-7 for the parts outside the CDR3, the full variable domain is EAGVAQSPRYKIIEKRQSVAFWCNPISGHATLYWYQQILGQGPKLLIQFQNNGVVDDSQLPKDRFSAERLKGVDSTLKIQPAKLEDSAVYLCVSSLREGPAYEQYFGPGTRLTVT.

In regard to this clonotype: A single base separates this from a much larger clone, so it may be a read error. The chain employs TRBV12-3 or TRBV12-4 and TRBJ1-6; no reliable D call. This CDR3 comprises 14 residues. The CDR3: CANSLRGNNSPLHF. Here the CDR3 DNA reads TGTGCCAACAGTTTAAGAGGGAATAATTCACCCCTCCACTTT.

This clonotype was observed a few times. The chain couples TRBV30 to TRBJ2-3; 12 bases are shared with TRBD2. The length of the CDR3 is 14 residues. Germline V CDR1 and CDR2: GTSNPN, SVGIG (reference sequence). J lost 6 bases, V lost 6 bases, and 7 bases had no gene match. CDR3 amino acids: CACATSGRSDTQYF. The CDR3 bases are TGTGCCTGTGCTACTAGCGGGAGGTCGGATACGCAGTATTTT.

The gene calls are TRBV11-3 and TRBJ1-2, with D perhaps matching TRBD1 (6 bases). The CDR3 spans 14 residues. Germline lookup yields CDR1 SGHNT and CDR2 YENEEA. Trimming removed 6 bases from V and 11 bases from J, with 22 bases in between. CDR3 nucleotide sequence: TGTGCCAGCAGTCGACAGGACCGAAACTATGTTTACACCTTC. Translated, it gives CASSRQDRNYVYTF.

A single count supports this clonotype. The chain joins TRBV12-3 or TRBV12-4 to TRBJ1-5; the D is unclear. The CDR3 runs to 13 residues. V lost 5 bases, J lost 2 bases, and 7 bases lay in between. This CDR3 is CASSIGGNQPQHF. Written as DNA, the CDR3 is TGTGCCAGCAGTATAGGCGGCAATCAGCCCCAGCATTTT.

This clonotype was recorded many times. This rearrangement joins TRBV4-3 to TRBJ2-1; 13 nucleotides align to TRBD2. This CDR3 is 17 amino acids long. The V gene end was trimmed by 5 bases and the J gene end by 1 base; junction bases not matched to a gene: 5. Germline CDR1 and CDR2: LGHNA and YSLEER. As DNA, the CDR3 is TGCGCCAGCAGCGCGGGGACTAGCGGGGTTTCCTACAATGAGCAGTTCTTC. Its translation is CASSAGTSGVSYNEQFF.

DNA for the CDR3: TGTGCCACCAGGCCCCGGGAGCAGTACTTC. Its protein product is CATRPREQYF. The rearrangement links TRBV2 to TRBJ2-7; D uncertain. Trimming cost V 10 bases and J 7 bases, with 11 bases left between them. The CDR3 spans 10 residues. Germline V gene data show CDR1 as SNHLY and CDR2 as FYNNEI. Supplemented by reference TRBV2 and TRBJ2-7, the full variable domain reads EPEVTQTPSHQVTQMGQEVILRCVPISNHLYFYWYRQILGQKVEFLVSFYNNEISEKSEIFDDQFSVERPDGSNFTLKIRSTKLEDSAMYFCATRPREQYFGPGTRLTVT.